The 16 T cell receptor beta chains reported below all come from one sample, sequenced in a study of shared clonotypes between healthy human individuals. Only in-frame clones appear in the TCRdb table, and some are missing; sequencing was by immunoSEQ multiplex PCR. The table has around 2.5 million clones, approximately 94% seen once. Sequences were obtained from naive CD4+ T cells from PBMCs. Noted subset: CD45RA+ positively selected. These receptors were collected from a man aged 18 to 30 in good health. Some clones in this sample may be carry-over from other donors' samples.

The chain combines TRBV19 with TRBJ1-2; perhaps TRBD1 as D (5 bases). V was cut by 3 bases and J by 4 bases, with 9 bases left in between. Germline CDR1 reads LNHDA; CDR2 reads SQIVND (reference sequence). CDR3 size: 13 residues. This CDR3 reads CASSMGEGYGYTF. In DNA, the CDR3 is TGTGCCAGTAGTATGGGGGAAGGCTATGGCTACACCTTC.

V usage is TRBV7-9 and J usage is TRBJ1-1; 7 positions match TRBD1. This CDR3 contains 12 residues. Germline values: CDR1 SEHNR, CDR2 FQNEAQ (reference sequence). Trimming removed 5 bases from V and 6 bases from J; junction bases left unmatched: 3. The chain's CDR3 is CASSRGQAEAFF. In nucleotides, the CDR3 is TGTGCCAGCAGCCGAGGACAGGCTGAAGCTTTCTTT.

The chain uses TRBV6-5 and TRBJ1-4; D gene uncertain. Germline V gives CDR1 MNHEY, CDR2 SVGAGI. The CDR3 is 15 amino acids. Trimming cost V 0 bases and J 6 bases, with 11 bases left between them. The CDR3 bases are TGTGCCAGCAGTTACTCGGCAGGAGCCGATGAAAAACTGTTTTTT. This encodes CASSYSAGADEKLFF.

This chain links TRBV11-2 with TRBJ2-3; D may correspond to TRBD1 or TRBD2 (5 bases each). This CDR3 is 15 amino acids long. Germline CDR1 SGHAT, CDR2 FQNNGV. V was trimmed by 7 bases and J by 3 bases, leaving 17 bases between them. In DNA, the CDR3 is TGTGCCAGCAACCCGACGGGGTGGGGGACAGATACGCAGTATTTT. Its translation is CASNPTGWGTDTQYF.

The V and J genes are TRBV7-3 and TRBJ2-2; 9 nucleotides match TRBD2. With 5 bases clipped from V and 2 bases from J, the junction kept 6 bases outside the gene matches. Germline lookup yields CDR1 SGHTA and CDR2 FQGTGA. The CDR3 is 16 amino acids. CDR3 nucleotide sequence: TGTGCCAGCAGCAAAAATAGCGGGAGTAACACCGGGGAGCTGTTTTTT. Encoded protein: CASSKNSGSNTGELFF.

About this clone: Additional DNA sequences in this sample encode the identical CDR3. The chain has TRBV29-1 and TRBJ2-5; 7 bases align to TRBD2. The germline gives CDR1 SQVTM, CDR2 ANQGSEA. Trimming cost V 4 bases and J 0 bases; bases outside gene matches: 2. The length of the CDR3 is 13 residues. The CDR3 DNA sequence: TGCAGCGTTGCCGGGAGGTACCAAGAGACCCAGTACTTC. It specifies CSVAGRYQETQYF.

This sequence joins TRBV7-9 and TRBJ1-1; the D gene is possibly TRBD1 (6 bases). The germline V gene encodes CDR1 SEHNR and CDR2 FQNEAQ (reference sequence). The CDR3 has 13 residues. Trimming took 11 bases from V and 1 from J, leaving 14 bases between them. The CDR3 region has the DNA TGTGCCCCCCGGGACAAGGGGAACACTGAAGCTTTCTTT. It codes for CAPRDKGNTEAFF. The full variable domain, its missing parts supplied by reference TRBV7-9 and TRBJ1-1, is DTGVSQNPRHKITKRGQNVTFRCDPISEHNRLYWYRQTLGQGPEFLTYFQNEAQLEKSRLLSDRFSAERPKGSFSTLEIQRTEQGDSAMYLCAPRDKGNTEAFFGQGTRLTVV.

This clone turned up a few times. The CDR3, as DNA: TGTGCCAGCAGTCCCGACAGGGGGCAACAGCCCCAGCATTTT. Its translation: CASSPDRGQQPQHF. The J gene is TRBJ1-5, the V gene TRBV7-2; TRBD1 matches 10 bases. CDR1 and CDR2 from the germline V gene are SGHTA and FQGNSA. Unmatched junction bases numbered 6, after V lost 6 bases and J lost 7 bases. This CDR3 has 14 amino acids. Drawing the rest from reference TRBV7-2 and TRBJ1-5, the complete variable domain is GAGVSQSPSNKVTEKGKDVELRCDPISGHTALYWYRQSLGQGLEFLIYFQGNSAPDKSGLPSDRFSAERTGGSVSTLTIQRTQQEDSAVYLCASSPDRGQQPQHFGDGTRLSIL.

This clone showed up just a few times. CDR3 in amino acids: CSYGASGRDTQYF. As DNA, the CDR3 is TGCAGCTATGGGGCGTCGGGGCGGGATACGCAGTATTTT. V usage is TRBV29-1 and J usage is TRBJ2-3; D may correspond to TRBD1 or TRBD2 (5 bases each). V dropped 8 bases and J dropped 6 bases, with 18 bases sitting between them. This CDR3 region has 13 residues. Per germline, CDR1 SQVTM and CDR2 ANQGSEA.

To note about this clone: This same CDR3 is encoded by further DNA sequences in the sample. The rearrangement links TRBV11-2 to TRBJ2-5, with D possibly matching TRBD2 (6 bases). CDR1 is SGHAT and CDR2 is FQNNGV in the germline V gene. Trimming left V 1 base short and J 5 bases short, with 8 bases between. This CDR3 spans 13 amino acids. DNA of the CDR3: TGTGCCAGCAGCTTAGGAGGGAGGGAGACCCAGTACTTC. Its translation is CASSLGGRETQYF.

Points on this clone: Other DNA sequences in the sample encode the same CDR3. The CDR3 DNA reads as TGCGCCAGCAGCTTGTCCGGCTCTGGGGCCAACGTCCTGACTTTC. Translation gives CASSLSGSGANVLTF. The rearrangement joins TRBV5-1 to TRBJ2-6; D remains ambiguous. V was cut by 1 base and J by 0 bases, with 5 bases left in between. In germline, CDR1 is SGHRS, CDR2 YFSETQ. This CDR3 spans 15 amino acids.

In its sample, this clone was seen a few times. The J gene is TRBJ1-5, the V gene TRBV29-1; D gene unclear. The CDR3 loop spans 13 amino acids. Germline loops: CDR1 SQVTM, CDR2 ANQGSEA. Trimming pared 5 bases from V and 2 bases from J, leaving 10 bases between. The CDR3 loop is CSVQPMGNQPQHF. In nucleotides, the CDR3 is TGCAGCGTTCAGCCGATGGGCAATCAGCCCCAGCATTTT.

J is TRBJ2-3 and V is TRBV5-1, with a possible D match to TRBD2 (7 bases). This CDR3 is built from 13 residues. Germline CDR1 SGHRS, CDR2 YFSETQ. V was cut by 7 bases and J by 1 base, with 10 bases left in between. As DNA, the CDR3 is TGCGCCAGCGGGGGGGGCGGCACAGATACGCAGTATTTT. Protein sequence: CASGGGGTDTQYF.

This clone turned up a few times. The V call is TRBV5-1, the J call TRBJ2-7, with 9 bases matching TRBD1. The ends lost 4 bases at V and 2 bases at J; junction bases unmatched: 4. Per the germline V gene, CDR1 is SGHRS and CDR2 is YFSETQ. The length of the CDR3 is 14 residues. The CDR3 coding sequence is TGCGCCAGCAGCACCGGGACAGGGACCTACGAGCAGTACTTC. It is translated as CASSTGTGTYEQYF. The full variable domain, completed using reference TRBV5-1 and TRBJ2-7, is KAGVTQTPRYLIKTRGQQVTLSCSPISGHRSVSWYQQTPGQGLQFLFEYFSETQRNKGNFPGRFSGRQFSNSRSEMNVSTLELGDSALYLCASSTGTGTYEQYFGPGTRLTVT.

The genes are TRBV5-1 and TRBJ2-3, with TRBD1 identical over 7 bases. The CDR3 has 14 residues. Germline CDR1 is SGHRS and CDR2 is YFSETQ. With 4 bases clipped from V and 2 bases from J, the junction kept 4 bases outside the gene matches. The CDR3 DNA is TGCGCCAGCAGCGCCGGGACAGCCACAGATACGCAGTATTTT. This codes for CASSAGTATDTQYF.

The chain uses TRBV6-1 and TRBJ2-7; D not certain. This CDR3 comprises 15 residues. The V end lost 0 bases, the J end lost 2 bases, and 11 bases lay between the germline ends. Germline CDR1 MNHNS, CDR2 SASEGT. In nucleotides, the CDR3 is TGTGCCAGCAGTGAAGCCCCGACGGACCCCTACGAGCAGTACTTC. Translating gives CASSEAPTDPYEQYF.